This T cell receptor beta chain was captured by sequencing in a study of blood T cell repertoires in COVID-19. Study overall: Material from acute and convalescent COVID-19 was sourced from the United States, Italy and Spain.

Trimming pared 4 bases from V and 0 bases from J, leaving 18 bases between. CDR3 length: 17 amino acids. Germline V gene lookup returns CDR1 SGHDN and CDR2 FVKESK. In the original analysis: It was from reference gene primer amplification that nucleated cell counts were estimated. Only in-frame clones appear in the TCRdb table, and some are missing; sequencing was by immunoSEQ multiplex PCR. V, J and clone size are those of that table, while D and trimming were read from the DNA. The sample holds 250,000 to 300,000 clones, 86% seen once. The sequence was obtained from a woman aged 30 to 39 with active or convalescent COVID-19. The material sequenced was peripheral blood. V usage is TRBV14 and J usage is TRBJ1-1; D is possibly TRBD1 (5 bases). As DNA, the CDR3 is TGTGCCAGCAGCCCTAGAAAGTCGGGACTCCTGAACACTGAAGCTTTCTTT. Amino acids: CASSPRKSGLLNTEAFF.